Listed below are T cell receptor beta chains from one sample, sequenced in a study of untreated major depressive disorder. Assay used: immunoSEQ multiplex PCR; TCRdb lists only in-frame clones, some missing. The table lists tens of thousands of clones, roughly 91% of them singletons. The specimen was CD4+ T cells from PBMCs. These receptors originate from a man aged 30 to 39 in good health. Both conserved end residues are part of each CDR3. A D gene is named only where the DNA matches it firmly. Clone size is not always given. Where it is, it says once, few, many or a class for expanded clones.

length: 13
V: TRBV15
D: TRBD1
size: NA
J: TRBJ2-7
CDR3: CATSRDIRDREYF
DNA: TGTGCCACCAGCAGAGATATCCGGGACAGGGAGTACTTC

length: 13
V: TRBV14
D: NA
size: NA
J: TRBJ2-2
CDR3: CASRGVATGELFF
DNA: TGTGCCAGCAGGGGAGTTGCCACCGGGGAGCTGTTTTTT

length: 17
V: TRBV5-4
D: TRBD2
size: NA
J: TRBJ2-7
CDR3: CASTFRSGTSAIYEQYF
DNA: TGTGCCAGCACCTTTAGGTCCGGGACTAGCGCGATCTACGAGCAGTACTTC

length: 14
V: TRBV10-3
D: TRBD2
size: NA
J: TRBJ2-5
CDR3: CAISATSAQETQYF
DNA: TGTGCCATCAGCGCGACTAGCGCCCAAGAGACCCAGTACTTC

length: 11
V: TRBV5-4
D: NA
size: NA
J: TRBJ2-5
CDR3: CASSHGETQYF
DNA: TGTGCCAGCAGCCACGGAGAGACCCAGTACTTC

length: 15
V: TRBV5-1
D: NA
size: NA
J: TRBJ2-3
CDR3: CASSLAGRSTDTQYF
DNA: TGCGCCAGCAGCTTGGCCGGCAGAAGCACAGATACGCAGTATTTT

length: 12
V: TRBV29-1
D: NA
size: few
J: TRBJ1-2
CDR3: CSVGRFMGGYTF
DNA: TGCAGCGTCGGCAGATTCATGGGTGGCTACACCTTC

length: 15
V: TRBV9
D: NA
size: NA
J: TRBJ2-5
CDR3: CASSVAGGGRGTQYF
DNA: TGTGCCAGCAGCGTAGCTGGGGGCGGGCGAGGGACCCAGTACTTC

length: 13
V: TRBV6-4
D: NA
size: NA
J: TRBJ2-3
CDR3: CASSATDGTTQYF
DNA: TGTGCCAGCAGTGCGACGGATGGGACGACGCAGTATTTT

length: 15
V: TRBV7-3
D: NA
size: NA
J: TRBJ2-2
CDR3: CASSSSSGNTGELFF
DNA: TGTGCCAGCAGCTCCTCCAGCGGTAACACCGGGGAGCTGTTTTTT

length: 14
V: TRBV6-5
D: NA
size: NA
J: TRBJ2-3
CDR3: CASSPDPAADTQYF
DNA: TGTGCCAGCAGTCCTGATCCCGCGGCAGATACGCAGTATTTT

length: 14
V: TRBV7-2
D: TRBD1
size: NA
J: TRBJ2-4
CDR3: CASSPSGQLEIQYF
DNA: TGTGCCAGCAGCCCTTCGGGACAGTTGGAAATTCAGTACTTC

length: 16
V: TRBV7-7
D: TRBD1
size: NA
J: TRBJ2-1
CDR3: CASSLRDRGRGNEQFF
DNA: TGTGCCAGCAGCCTTCGGGACAGGGGGCGCGGGAATGAGCAGTTCTTC

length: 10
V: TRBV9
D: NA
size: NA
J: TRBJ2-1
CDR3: CASGDNEQFF
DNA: TGTGCCAGCGGGGACAATGAGCAGTTCTTC

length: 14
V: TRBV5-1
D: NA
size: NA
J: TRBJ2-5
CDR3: CASSPPGTQETQYF
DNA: TGCGCCAGCAGCCCCCCGGGGACCCAAGAGACCCAGTACTTC

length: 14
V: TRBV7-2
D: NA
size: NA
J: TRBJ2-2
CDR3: CASSLVTDTGELFF
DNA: TGTGCCAGCAGCTTAGTGACTGACACCGGGGAGCTGTTTTTT

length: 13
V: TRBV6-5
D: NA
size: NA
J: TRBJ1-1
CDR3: CASTSSGNTEAFF
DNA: TGTGCCAGCACCTCAAGTGGGAACACTGAAGCTTTCTTT

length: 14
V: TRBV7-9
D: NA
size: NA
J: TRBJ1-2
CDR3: CASSPGGGHYGYTF
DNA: TGTGCCAGCAGCCCTGGAGGAGGGCACTATGGCTACACCTTC

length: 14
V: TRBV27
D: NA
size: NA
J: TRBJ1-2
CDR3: CASSFAGFNYGYTF
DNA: TGTGCCAGCAGTTTTGCGGGATTCAACTATGGCTACACCTTC

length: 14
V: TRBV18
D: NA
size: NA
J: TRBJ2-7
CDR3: CASSPRHTTYEQYF
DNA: TGTGCCAGCTCACCTAGACATACCACCTACGAGCAGTACTTC

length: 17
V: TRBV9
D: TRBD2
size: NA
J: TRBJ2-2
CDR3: CASSVIAGGPNTGELFF
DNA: TGTGCCAGCAGCGTAATAGCGGGAGGGCCTAACACCGGGGAGCTGTTTTTT

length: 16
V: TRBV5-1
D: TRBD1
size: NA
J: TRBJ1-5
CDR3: CASSSGQGGSNQPQHF
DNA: TGCGCCAGCAGCTCGGGACAGGGGGGAAGCAATCAGCCCCAGCATTTT

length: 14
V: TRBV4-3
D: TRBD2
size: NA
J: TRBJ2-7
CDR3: CASSRLAGADEQYF
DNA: TGCGCCAGCAGCCGACTAGCGGGAGCTGACGAGCAGTACTTC

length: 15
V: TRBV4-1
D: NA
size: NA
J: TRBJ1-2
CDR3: CASSQPTGRRYGYTF
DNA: TGCGCCAGCAGCCAACCGACAGGAAGGCGCTATGGCTACACCTTC

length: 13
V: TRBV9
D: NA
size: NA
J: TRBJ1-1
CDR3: CASSVLGSYEAFF
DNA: TGTGCCAGCAGTGTCCTAGGCAGCTATGAAGCTTTCTTT

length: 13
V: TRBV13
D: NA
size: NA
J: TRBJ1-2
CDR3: CASSLQENYGYTF
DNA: TGTGCCAGCAGCTTGCAGGAGAACTATGGCTACACCTTC

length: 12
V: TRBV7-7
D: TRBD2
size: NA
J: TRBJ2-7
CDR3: CASSPGGREQYF
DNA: TGTGCCAGCAGCCCGGGGGGGCGCGAGCAGTACTTC

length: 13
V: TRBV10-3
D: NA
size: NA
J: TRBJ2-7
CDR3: CAISGPNLYEQYF
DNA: TGTGCCATCAGCGGCCCCAACCTGTACGAGCAGTACTTC

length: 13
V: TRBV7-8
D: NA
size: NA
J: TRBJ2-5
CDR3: CASSLSGIETQYF
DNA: TGTGCCAGCAGCTTAAGTGGAATCGAGACCCAGTACTTC

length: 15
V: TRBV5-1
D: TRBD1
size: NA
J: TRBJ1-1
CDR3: CASSLEGTGATEAFF
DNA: TGCGCCAGCAGCTTGGAGGGGACAGGGGCCACTGAAGCTTTCTTT

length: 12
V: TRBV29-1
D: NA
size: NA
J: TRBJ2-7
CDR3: CSVVLRAYEQYF
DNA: TGCAGCGTTGTGTTGCGGGCCTACGAGCAGTACTTC

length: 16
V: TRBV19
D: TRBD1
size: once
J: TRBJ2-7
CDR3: CASSIRPGQLYYEQYF
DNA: TGTGCCAGTAGTATCCGGCCGGGACAGCTTTACTACGAGCAGTACTTC

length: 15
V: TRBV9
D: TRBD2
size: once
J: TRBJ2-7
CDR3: CASSVGPSGREEEYF
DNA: TGTGCCAGCAGCGTAGGTCCTAGCGGGAGGGAGGAGGAGTACTTC

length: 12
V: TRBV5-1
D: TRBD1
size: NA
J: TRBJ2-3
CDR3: CASSSGTGTQYF
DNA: TGCGCCAGCAGCTCGGGGACAGGGACGCAGTATTTT

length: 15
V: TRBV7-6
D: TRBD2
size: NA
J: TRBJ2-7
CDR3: CASSQDSGWSYEQYF
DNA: TGTGCCAGCAGTCAAGATAGCGGGTGGTCCTACGAGCAGTACTTC

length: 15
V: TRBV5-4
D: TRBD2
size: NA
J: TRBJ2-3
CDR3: CASSLASGRTDTQYF
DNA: TGTGCCAGCAGCTTGGCTAGCGGGAGGACAGATACGCAGTATTTT

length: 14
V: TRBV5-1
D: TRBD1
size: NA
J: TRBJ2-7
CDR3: CASTLDRVGYEQYF
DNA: TGCGCCAGCACCCTCGACAGGGTCGGCTACGAGCAGTACTTC

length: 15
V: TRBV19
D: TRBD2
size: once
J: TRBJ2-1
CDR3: CASTPPGGDYNEQFF
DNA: TGTGCCAGTACCCCTCCCGGGGGGGACTACAATGAGCAGTTCTTC

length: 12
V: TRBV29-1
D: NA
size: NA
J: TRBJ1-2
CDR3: CSVVYGSYGYTF
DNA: TGCAGCGTTGTCTACGGGAGCTATGGCTACACCTTC

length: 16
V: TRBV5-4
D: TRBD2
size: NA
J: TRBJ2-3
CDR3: CASSGGGAGKADTQYF
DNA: TGTGCCAGCAGCGGGGGAGGGGCTGGTAAGGCAGATACGCAGTATTTT

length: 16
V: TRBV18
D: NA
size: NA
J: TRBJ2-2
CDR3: CASSPLSGGHTGELFF
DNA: TGTGCCAGCTCACCACTATCCGGAGGGCACACCGGGGAGCTGTTTTTT

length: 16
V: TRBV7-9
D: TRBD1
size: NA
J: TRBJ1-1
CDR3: CASSPGDSWENTEAFF
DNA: TGTGCCAGCAGCCCCGGGGACAGCTGGGAGAACACTGAAGCTTTCTTT

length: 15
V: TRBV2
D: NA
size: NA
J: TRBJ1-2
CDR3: CASSRRGSGNYGYTF
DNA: TGTGCCAGCAGCCGGAGGGGGAGTGGAAACTATGGCTACACCTTC

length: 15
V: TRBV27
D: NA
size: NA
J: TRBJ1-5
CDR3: CASSPHGTNRQPQHF
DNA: TGTGCCAGCAGTCCCCATGGGACAAACCGGCAGCCCCAGCATTTT

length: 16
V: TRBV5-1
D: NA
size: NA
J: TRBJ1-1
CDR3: CASSRSRTDPNTEAFF
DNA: TGCGCCAGCAGCCGATCCCGGACAGACCCGAACACTGAAGCTTTCTTT

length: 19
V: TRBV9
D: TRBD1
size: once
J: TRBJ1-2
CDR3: CASSGHMGQGLSGFYGYTF
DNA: TGTGCCAGCAGCGGACATATGGGACAGGGGCTCTCAGGGTTCTATGGCTACACCTTC

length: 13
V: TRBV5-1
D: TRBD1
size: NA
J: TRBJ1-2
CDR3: CASSPAQGPGYTF
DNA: TGCGCCAGCAGCCCCGCACAGGGGCCTGGCTACACCTTC

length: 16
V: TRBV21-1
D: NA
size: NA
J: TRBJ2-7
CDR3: CASSKVTGLAEYEQYF
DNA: TGTGCCAGCAGCAAAGTAACCGGGCTAGCGGAATACGAGCAGTACTTC

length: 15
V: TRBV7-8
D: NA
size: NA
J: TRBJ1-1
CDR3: CASSLRSRMNTEAFF
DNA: TGTGCCAGCAGCTTACGCTCGCGGATGAACACTGAAGCTTTCTTT

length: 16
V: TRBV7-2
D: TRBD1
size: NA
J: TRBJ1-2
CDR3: CASSPFAGTGGYGYTF
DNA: TGTGCCAGCAGCCCCTTCGCCGGGACAGGGGGGTATGGCTACACCTTC

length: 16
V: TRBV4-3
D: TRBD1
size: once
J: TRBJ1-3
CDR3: CASSLDRGSSGNTIYF
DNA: TGCGCCAGCAGCCTCGACAGGGGATCCTCTGGAAACACCATATATTTT

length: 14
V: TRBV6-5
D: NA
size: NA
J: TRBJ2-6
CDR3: CASSGGSGANVLTF
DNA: TGTGCCAGCAGTGGCGGCTCTGGGGCCAACGTCCTGACTTTC

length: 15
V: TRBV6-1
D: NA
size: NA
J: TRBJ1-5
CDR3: CASSDGVWNNQPQHF
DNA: TGTGCCAGCAGTGACGGGGTTTGGAACAATCAGCCCCAGCATTTT

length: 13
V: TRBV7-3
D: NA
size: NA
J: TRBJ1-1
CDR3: CASSLVTNTEAFF
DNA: TGTGCCAGCAGCTTAGTGACGAACACTGAAGCTTTCTTT

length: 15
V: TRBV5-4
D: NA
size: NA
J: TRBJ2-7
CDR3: CASSPGRDAAYEQYF
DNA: TGTGCCAGCAGTCCGGGCAGGGACGCTGCCTACGAGCAGTACTTC

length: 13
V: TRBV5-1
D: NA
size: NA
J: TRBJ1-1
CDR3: CASSVTGYTEAFF
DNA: TGCGCCAGCAGCGTAACAGGGTACACTGAAGCTTTCTTT

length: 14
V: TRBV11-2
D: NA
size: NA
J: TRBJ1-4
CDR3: CASSLSRTNEKLFF
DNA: TGTGCCAGCAGCTTAAGTAGAACTAATGAAAAACTGTTTTTT